This T cell receptor beta chain was documented in a study of identical twins. With regard to this clonotype: It may be a read error: a sequence one base away is much more abundant.

One entry per CDR3 protein results from TCRdb running MiXCR on the 5' RACE reads. This repertoire shows approximately 260,000 distinct CDR3 sequences, 6.5% to 9.5% found once; its top ten account for less than 4%. The germline gives CDR1 SGDLS, CDR2 YYNGEE. CDR3 size: 15 residues. V was trimmed by 4 bases and J by 1 base, leaving 15 bases between them. This sample also appeared in a second study, on yellow fever vaccine responses in identical twins.

This sequence was found in a woman aged 18-35 years in good health. The sample was CD8+ T cells sorted from blood. The chain carries TRBV9 and TRBJ2-7; D possibly corresponds to TRBD2 (5 bases). The CDR3: CASSPYQRGSYEQYF. CDR3 bases: TGTGCCAGCAGCCCCTATCAGAGAGGGTCCTACGAGCAGTACTTC.